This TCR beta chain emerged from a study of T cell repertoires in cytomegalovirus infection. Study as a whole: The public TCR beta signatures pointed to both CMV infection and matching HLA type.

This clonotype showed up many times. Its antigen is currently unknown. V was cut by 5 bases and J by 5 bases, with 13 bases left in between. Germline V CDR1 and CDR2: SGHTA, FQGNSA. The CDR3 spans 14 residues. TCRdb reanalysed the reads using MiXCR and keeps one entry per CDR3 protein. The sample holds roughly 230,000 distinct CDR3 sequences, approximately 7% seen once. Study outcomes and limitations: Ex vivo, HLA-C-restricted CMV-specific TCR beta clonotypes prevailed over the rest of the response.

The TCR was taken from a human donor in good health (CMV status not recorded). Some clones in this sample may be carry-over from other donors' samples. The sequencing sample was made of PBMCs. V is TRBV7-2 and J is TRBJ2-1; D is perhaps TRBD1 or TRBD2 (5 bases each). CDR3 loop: CASSLRDQNNEQFF. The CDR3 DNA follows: TGTGCCAGCAGCCTCCGGGACCAGAACAATGAGCAGTTCTTC. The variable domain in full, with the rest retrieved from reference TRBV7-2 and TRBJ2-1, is GAGVSQSPSNKVTEKGKDVELRCDPISGHTALYWYRQSLGQGLEFLIYFQGNSAPDKSGLPSDRFSAERTGGSVSTLTIQRTQQEDSAVYLCASSLRDQNNEQFFGPGTRLTVL.